The 27 T cell receptor beta chains given below trace back to one sample, sequenced in a study of blood T cell repertoires in COVID-19. TCRdb's table, derived via immunoSEQ multiplex PCR, lists solely in-frame clones and lacks some. This sample has approximately 74,000 clones; around 80% occur once, and the top ten carry 2.5% to 3%. Sequenced input: peripheral blood. Receptor source: an elderly man with active or convalescent COVID-19.

The DNA for the CDR3 is TGTGCCAGCAGTGAAGGGACAGTAAAAAAACTGTTTTTT. The encoded protein is CASSEGTVKKLFF. The chain has TRBV6-1 and TRBJ1-4; perhaps TRBD1 as D (6 bases). Germline CDR1 is MNHNS and CDR2 is SASEGT. The CDR3 consists of 13 residues. V was cut by 1 base and J by 9 bases, with 9 bases left in between.

The chain links TRBV7-2 to TRBJ2-7; D not resolved. The V and J ends lost 5 bases and 8 bases respectively, with 13 bases between them. Germline CDR1 reads SGHTA; CDR2 reads FQGNSA. The CDR3 consists of 12 residues. CDR3 region: CASSRPSYKQYF. CDR3 sequence (DNA): TGTGCCAGCAGCCGCCCCAGTTACAAGCAGTACTTC.

J is TRBJ2-1 and V is TRBV2, with 13 nucleotides matching TRBD2. V gave up 6 bases and J gave up 7 bases; unmatched junction bases: 12. The germline CDR1 and CDR2 sequences are SNHLY and FYNNEI. The CDR3 extends over 17 amino acids. The CDR3 nucleotides are TGTGCCAGCAGGGGCGGCTTCGGGACTAGCGGGGTTAATGAGCAGTTCTTC. Protein product: CASRGGFGTSGVNEQFF.

This clone was observed a handful of times. The chain has TRBV7-9 and TRBJ2-3; 10 bases map to TRBD2. The CDR3 runs to 15 residues. V trimming: 5 bases; J trimming: 3 bases; junction bases outside the gene matches: 5. The V gene's germline CDR1 is SEHNR and CDR2 FQNEAQ (reference sequence). The CDR3 region has the DNA TGTGCCAGCAGCCCGGAGACTAGCGGGACAGATACGCAGTATTTT. This codes for CASSPETSGTDTQYF.

This chain connects TRBV6-5 to TRBJ2-7, with D maybe TRBD2 (6 bases). Germline CDR1 MNHEY, CDR2 SVGAGI. The CDR3 loop spans 16 amino acids. V lost 0 bases and J 6 bases, leaving 18 bases between the germline ends. The CDR3 reads CASSYSHGGGRSEQYF. DNA for the CDR3: TGTGCCAGCAGTTACTCTCACGGGGGTGGTCGTAGCGAGCAGTACTTC.

In the case of this clone: The same CDR3 arises from other DNA sequences in this sample as well. The chain couples TRBV2 to TRBJ1-2; D not resolved. Germline CDR1 and CDR2: SNHLY and FYNNEI. V was shortened by 2 bases and J by 2 bases, with 9 bases between the two germline ends. The CDR3 is 14 amino acids. As DNA, the CDR3 is TGTGCCAGCAGTGAACTGGGAGCGAACTATGGCTACACCTTC. This translates into CASSELGANYGYTF.

V and J are TRBV5-1 and TRBJ1-3, with a tentative D call TRBD1 (5 bases). The V gene's germline CDR1 is SGHRS and CDR2 YFSETQ. V was pared by 3 bases and J by 4 bases, with 11 bases between. The CDR3 is made up of 14 amino acids. The CDR3 coding sequence is TGCGCCAGCAGCTCCAGCAGGGAAGGAAACACCATATATTTT. This sequence encodes CASSSSREGNTIYF.

There are a few counts of this clone. V and J are TRBV19 and TRBJ2-7; 8 bases are shared with TRBD1. CDR3 length equals 14 residues. CDR1 is LNHDA and CDR2 is SQIVND in the germline V gene (reference sequence). J gave up 7 bases and V 5 bases, and 10 bases lay outside the gene matches. CDR3 nucleotides: TGTGCCAGTAGTTCACCGGGACAGGCTCGTGAGCAGTACTTC. This codes for CASSSPGQAREQYF.

The chain employs TRBV5-1 and TRBJ1-3; D is uncertain. Germline CDR1 SGHRS, CDR2 YFSETQ. This CDR3 region has 15 residues. Trimming removed 0 bases at V and 0 bases at J, with 7 bases between. CDR3 DNA: TGCGCCAGCAGCTTGGATTTCAGCTCTGGAAACACCATATATTTT. This codes for CASSLDFSSGNTIYF. Based on the CDR3 plus reference TRBV5-1 and TRBJ1-3, the full variable domain is KAGVTQTPRYLIKTRGQQVTLSCSPISGHRSVSWYQQTPGQGLQFLFEYFSETQRNKGNFPGRFSGRQFSNSRSEMNVSTLELGDSALYLCASSLDFSSGNTIYFGEGSWLTVV.

The chain uses TRBV5-5 and TRBJ2-5, with D maybe TRBD1 (6 bases). The CDR3 is 13 amino acids. Trimming stripped 4 bases from V and 1 base from J, with 8 bases between. Germline V gives CDR1 SGHKS, CDR2 YYEKEE (reference sequence). The CDR3 DNA reads TGTGCCAGCAGCACGGACAGCCAAGAGACCCAGTACTTC. Translated: CASSTDSQETQYF.

V gene TRBV5-4 combines with J gene TRBJ1-4, with TRBD1 matching over 11 bases. CDR1 and CDR2 from the germline V gene are SGHNT and YYREEE (reference sequence). The length of the CDR3 is 15 residues. V shed 3 bases, J shed 4 bases, and the junction held 2 bases outside the gene matches. In nucleotides, the CDR3 is TGTGCCAGCAGCTGGGGACAGGGGGTTAATGAAAAACTGTTTTTT. Residues: CASSWGQGVNEKLFF. Combining the CDR3 with reference TRBV5-4 and TRBJ1-4 gives the whole variable domain ETGVTQSPTHLIKTRGQQVTLRCSSQSGHNTVSWYQQALGQGPQFIFQYYREEENGRGNFPPRFSGLQFPNYSSELNVNALELDDSALYLCASSWGQGVNEKLFFGSGTQLSVL.

V is TRBV5-1 and J is TRBJ1-2; no clear D gene. The CDR3 covers 15 residues. CDR1 and CDR2 (germline): SGHRS, YFSETQ. V lost 0 bases, J lost 1 base, and 10 bases lay in between. As DNA, the CDR3 is TGCGCCAGCAGCTTGGAGGTAGCCAGTAACTATGGCTACACCTTC. Protein sequence: CASSLEVASNYGYTF.

CDR3 residues: CASSPGQGLYEKLFF. CDR3 sequence (DNA): TGTGCCAGCAGCCCCGGACAGGGACTGTATGAAAAACTGTTTTTT. V usage is TRBV11-2 and J usage is TRBJ1-4; the match to TRBD1 covers 8 bases. Trimming cost V 5 bases and J 6 bases; bases outside gene matches: 8. The CDR3 covers 15 residues. Germline values: CDR1 SGHAT, CDR2 FQNNGV.

This rearrangement joins TRBV27 to TRBJ1-5; the D is unclear. This CDR3 comprises 17 residues. V was pared by 6 bases and J by 3 bases, with 21 bases between. Germline assignment: CDR1 MNHEY and CDR2 SMNVEV (reference sequence). The DNA for the CDR3 is TGTGCCAGCAGCCCTTTCAGTGGGGAGGACCACAATCAGCCCCAGCATTTT. Translated, it gives CASSPFSGEDHNQPQHF.

This sequence joins TRBV15 and TRBJ1-2; 7 nucleotides line up with TRBD1. V lost 2 bases and J lost 6; bases outside the gene matches: 3. The germline V gene encodes CDR1 LNHNV and CDR2 YYDKDF (reference sequence). The CDR3 runs 13 residues. The CDR3 nucleotides read TGTGCCACCAGCAGACAGGGGGACAATGGCTACACCTTC. It translates to CATSRQGDNGYTF.

This chain joins TRBV10-2 and TRBJ1-1, with 10 bases lining up with TRBD1. CDR1 is WSHSY and CDR2 is SAAADI in the germline V gene. Losses at the gene ends were 7 bases for V and 3 bases for J; bases not matched to a gene: 5. The CDR3 contains 14 residues. DNA of the CDR3: TGCGCCAGCACTAAAGACAGGGGGCACACTGAAGCTTTCTTT. Amino acids: CASTKDRGHTEAFF.

J is TRBJ2-7 and V is TRBV19, with 7 bases fitting TRBD2. Germline V gene sequence: CDR1 LNHDA, CDR2 SQIVND (reference sequence). The ends lost 4 bases at V and 4 bases at J; junction bases unmatched: 7. CDR3 length: 14 residues. The CDR3 coding sequence is TGTGCCAGTAGTAGGGAGGGGAATTTGTACGAGCAGTACTTC. Translation gives CASSREGNLYEQYF. The full variable domain, in which reference TRBV19 and TRBJ2-7 provide the parts outside the CDR3, is DGGITQSPKYLFRKEGQNVTLSCEQNLNHDAMYWYRQDPGQGLRLIYYSQIVNDFQKGDIAEGYSVSREKKESFPLTVTSAQKNPTAFYLCASSREGNLYEQYFGPGTRLTVT.

V usage is TRBV15 and J usage is TRBJ2-5; D not certain. The V end lost 3 bases, the J end lost 5 bases, and 10 bases lay between the germline ends. The CDR3 sequence is 13 residues long. Germline V CDR1 and CDR2: LNHNV, YYDKDF (reference sequence). The CDR3, as DNA: TGTGCCACCAGCAGGATGCTTCGGGAGACCCAGTACTTC. It encodes CATSRMLRETQYF.

This clone was found a few times. The gene calls are TRBV9 and TRBJ2-1, with D possibly matching TRBD1 (6 bases). CDR3 length: 15 amino acids. Germline CDR1 reads SGDLS; CDR2 reads YYNGEE. The germline V and J ends were trimmed by 4 bases and 0 bases, with 11 bases remaining between them. The CDR3 sequence is CASSPQGSSYNEQFF. CDR3 coding DNA: TGTGCCAGCAGCCCCCAGGGGAGCTCCTACAATGAGCAGTTCTTC.

This clone has a handful of counts. V and J are TRBV19 and TRBJ2-6; D is possibly TRBD1 (6 bases). V lost 5 bases, J lost 0 bases, and 14 bases lay in between. The germline V gene has CDR1 LNHDA and CDR2 SQIVND (reference sequence). The CDR3 consists of 17 residues. The CDR3 sequence is CASSPRQAPSGANVLTF. For the CDR3, the DNA is TGTGCCAGTAGTCCAAGACAGGCACCCTCTGGGGCCAACGTCCTGACTTTC.

This clone was observed once. V usage is TRBV30 and J usage is TRBJ1-4; TRBD1 is a possible D gene (5 bases). This CDR3 is built from 16 residues. The germline CDR1 and CDR2 sequences are GTSNPN and SVGIG (reference sequence). V lost 2 bases to trimming and J lost 6 bases, with 19 bases between them. The DNA of the CDR3 is TGTGCCTGGAGTCGGGCAGGGCGGTTTAGTGATGAAAAACTGTTTTTT. This codes for CAWSRAGRFSDEKLFF.

The rearrangement uses TRBV6-5 and TRBJ1-1; D gene ambiguous. The ends were cut back, 0 bases at V and 1 base at J, with 3 bases in the middle. This CDR3 has 13 residues. Germline lookup yields CDR1 MNHEY and CDR2 SVGAGI. The CDR3: CASSYSANTEAFF. CDR3 in DNA: TGTGCCAGCAGTTACTCAGCGAACACTGAAGCTTTCTTT.

V and J are TRBV6-2 or TRBV6-3 and TRBJ2-7; 8 nucleotides match TRBD2. Per germline, CDR1 MNHEY and CDR2 SVGEGT. The CDR3 contains 15 residues. After removal of 6 bases from V and 6 bases from J, the junction contained 13 bases not matched to a gene. Written as DNA, the CDR3 is TGTGCCAGCAGCTCCCCGGGTAGCGGGATTTTCGAGCAGTACTTC. Translating it yields CASSSPGSGIFEQYF.

This clone was seen only a few times. The rearrangement links TRBV5-8 to TRBJ2-3, with 11 nucleotides matching TRBD2. The length of the CDR3 is 16 residues. The germline CDR1 and CDR2 sequences are SGHTS and YDEGEE. V shed 4 bases, J shed 2 bases, and the junction held 6 bases outside the gene matches. Here the CDR3 DNA reads TGTGCCAGCAGCCGACTAGCGGGACGGTCCACAGATACGCAGTATTTT. Its protein is CASSRLAGRSTDTQYF.

CDR3 sequence: CASSGGRRLTEAFF. The DNA of the CDR3 is TGTGCCAGCAGTGGGGGGCGCCGGCTCACTGAAGCTTTCTTT. This chain connects TRBV25-1 to TRBJ1-1; D may be TRBD1 (6 bases). V was shortened by 4 bases and J by 4 bases, with 13 bases between the two germline ends. Germline CDR1 reads MGHDK; CDR2 reads SYGVNS. The CDR3 has 14 residues. The complete variable domain, with remaining parts taken from reference TRBV25-1 and TRBJ1-1, reads EADIYQTPRYLVIGTGKKITLECSQTMGHDKMYWYQQDPGMELHLIHYSYGVNSTEKGDLSSESTVSRIRTEHFPLTLESARPSHTSQYLCASSGGRRLTEAFFGQGTRLTVV.

The chain links TRBV7-2 to TRBJ2-3; no firm D call. CDR1 and CDR2 from the germline V gene are SGHTA and FQGNSA. V was trimmed by 7 bases and J by 2 bases, leaving 10 bases between them. This CDR3 comprises 13 residues. The CDR3 bases are TGTGCCAGCAACCCGAGAGTCACAGATACGCAGTATTTT. Translated, it gives CASNPRVTDTQYF. The complete variable domain, with remaining parts taken from reference TRBV7-2 and TRBJ2-3, reads GAGVSQSPSNKVTEKGKDVELRCDPISGHTALYWYRQSLGQGLEFLIYFQGNSAPDKSGLPSDRFSAERTGGSVSTLTIQRTQQEDSAVYLCASNPRVTDTQYFGPGTRLTVL.

This clone came up once. The V call is TRBV18, the J call TRBJ1-2; possibly TRBD1 for D (5 bases). The ends were cut back, 1 base at V and 4 bases at J, with 13 bases in the middle. In germline, CDR1 is KGHSH, CDR2 LQKENI. The CDR3 sequence is 15 residues long. CDR3 amino acids: CASSPLGGEAYGYTF. CDR3 nucleotides: TGTGCCAGCTCACCACTGGGAGGGGAGGCCTATGGCTACACCTTC.